In its sample, the clone carrying this T cell receptor beta chain was seen a few times. Its antigen remains unknown. Germline V gene lookup returns CDR1 SGHDT and CDR2 YYEEEE. The CDR3 totals 16 residues. The V end lost 1 base, the J end lost 5 bases, and 16 bases lay between the germline ends. This sample was taken from a study of regulatory T cells in long-lasting Graves disease. Construction of the TCR beta libraries employed iRepertoire HTBI primers in conjunction with Arm-PCR of CDR3 regions. TCRdb re-called the multiplex PCR reads with MiXCR, one entry per CDR3 protein. The sample holds approximately 480,000 distinct CDR3 sequences, around 15% seen once. The time point is: newly diagnosed GD, antithyroid drugs for less than 3 months. Following extraction of RNA from PBMCs, that RNA was used to make the TCR library. Regarding the study as a whole: New patients shared fewer public clonotypes (roughly 910) than persistent patients did (about 2,700).

These data are also associated with another study on T cells in Graves' hyperthyroidism and ophthalmopathy. Turning to that study: The authors deemed Graves' hyperthyroidism stable absent ophthalmopathy progression within 18 months. The TCR CDR3 was amplified in a first-round RT-PCR using the HTBI primer set. Also found in blood were most expanded thyroid clonotypes above 0.001.

The sequence came from a man aged 40-49 years with Graves disease. The chain carries TRBV5-6 and TRBJ2-1; D is perhaps TRBD1 (6 bases). Sample: peripheral blood mononuclear cells (PBMCs), taken at new diagnosis, from a patient treated with antithyroid drugs. The CDR3 loop is CASSLPHTGLHNEQFF. CDR3 bases: TGTGCCAGCAGCTTGCCTCATACAGGGCTCCACAATGAGCAGTTCTTC.